Listed below are T cell receptor beta chains from one sample, sequenced in a study of shared clonotypes between healthy human individuals. Libraries were prepared by immunoSEQ multiplex PCR; TCRdb keeps only in-frame clonotypes and omits some of them. The sample holds roughly 2 million clones, about 95% seen once. Input material: naive CD4+ T cells sorted from blood. These receptors originate from a man between 18 and 29 years old in good health. Each CDR3 is given with its conserved first and last residue. Each record gives: V gene, D gene, J gene, clone size, CDR3 DNA, CDR3 protein. D genes are given only for firm matches. Clone sizes are given selectively: once, few, many, or a class where the clone is expanded.

v_gene: TRBV6-5
d_gene: TRBD1
j_gene: TRBJ1-2
abundance: .
CDR3nt: TGTGCCAGCAGTCGTGGACAGGGACATGGCTACACCTTC
CDR3aa: CASSRGQGHGYTF

v_gene: TRBV29-1
d_gene: TRBD2
j_gene: TRBJ2-1
abundance: .
CDR3nt: TGCAGCGTTGGGACTAGCGAAAACAATGAGCAGTTCTTC
CDR3aa: CSVGTSENNEQFF

v_gene: TRBV27
d_gene: TRBD1
j_gene: TRBJ2-1
abundance: once
CDR3nt: TGTGCCAGCAGTTTGGGACAGGGTAGGTTGGATGAGCAGTTCTTC
CDR3aa: CASSLGQGRLDEQFF

v_gene: TRBV7-6
d_gene: .
j_gene: TRBJ2-2
abundance: few
CDR3nt: TGTGCCAGCAGCTTAGCACAGGGCCGGGAGCTGTTTTTT
CDR3aa: CASSLAQGRELFF

v_gene: TRBV15
d_gene: .
j_gene: TRBJ2-5
abundance: .
CDR3nt: TGTGCCACCAGCAGAGATCTGGCGGTAGAGACCCAGTACTTC
CDR3aa: CATSRDLAVETQYF

v_gene: TRBV7-9
d_gene: TRBD1
j_gene: TRBJ2-5
abundance: .
CDR3nt: TGTGCCAGCAGCAACAGGGGTAGACCAGGGGAGACCCAGTACTTC
CDR3aa: CASSNRGRPGETQYF

v_gene: TRBV7-8
d_gene: .
j_gene: TRBJ2-3
abundance: .
CDR3nt: TGTGCCAGCAACCGAGAATCCAGGGGACGAGATACGCAGTATTTT
CDR3aa: CASNRESRGRDTQYF

v_gene: TRBV29-1
d_gene: .
j_gene: TRBJ2-7
abundance: .
CDR3nt: TGCAGCGTTGAAGGGTCCCTACAGGGTAACTCCTACGAGCAGTACTTC
CDR3aa: CSVEGSLQGNSYEQYF

v_gene: TRBV27
d_gene: .
j_gene: TRBJ1-1
abundance: .
CDR3nt: TGTGCCAGCAGTTTCGGCCCACTGGGGAACACTGAAGCTTTCTTT
CDR3aa: CASSFGPLGNTEAFF

v_gene: TRBV5-1
d_gene: .
j_gene: TRBJ1-2
abundance: .
CDR3nt: TGCGCCAGCAGCTTGGACGGAGCTAACTATGGCTACACCTTC
CDR3aa: CASSLDGANYGYTF

v_gene: TRBV28
d_gene: .
j_gene: TRBJ2-1
abundance: .
CDR3nt: TGTGCCATCATCGGGGGGCGGTACAATGAGCAGTTCTTC
CDR3aa: CAIIGGRYNEQFF

v_gene: TRBV10-3
d_gene: .
j_gene: TRBJ1-1
abundance: .
CDR3nt: TGTGCCATCAGTCAACGACAGACGATGAACACTGAAGCTTTCTTT
CDR3aa: CAISQRQTMNTEAFF

v_gene: TRBV5-1
d_gene: .
j_gene: TRBJ2-6
abundance: .
CDR3nt: TGCGCCAGCAGCTTTAGTCTAGGGACCTCTGGGGCCAACGTCCTGACTTTC
CDR3aa: CASSFSLGTSGANVLTF

v_gene: TRBV27
d_gene: .
j_gene: TRBJ1-6
abundance: .
CDR3nt: TGTGCCAGCAGTTTATACCGGGCGAGTCCTACACCCCTCCACTTT
CDR3aa: CASSLYRASPTPLHF

v_gene: TRBV11-2
d_gene: TRBD1
j_gene: TRBJ2-7
abundance: .
CDR3nt: TGTGCCAGCAGCACGGAGGACAGGGTGTCCAACGAGCAGTACTTC
CDR3aa: CASSTEDRVSNEQYF

v_gene: TRBV30
d_gene: .
j_gene: TRBJ2-2
abundance: .
CDR3nt: TGTGCCTGGAGTGTACAGTATCGGCAGTCAGCGAACACCGGGGAGCTGTTTTTT
CDR3aa: CAWSVQYRQSANTGELFF

v_gene: TRBV6-5
d_gene: TRBD1
j_gene: TRBJ2-7
abundance: .
CDR3nt: TGTGCCAGCTCGAGGGGGGACAGGGGCTACGAGCAGTACTTC
CDR3aa: CASSRGDRGYEQYF

v_gene: TRBV5-1
d_gene: .
j_gene: TRBJ1-4
abundance: .
CDR3nt: TGCGCCAGCAGCTTGACAGGAGCCGGTAGGAAACTGTTTTTT
CDR3aa: CASSLTGAGRKLFF

v_gene: TRBV5-1
d_gene: .
j_gene: TRBJ2-2
abundance: .
CDR3nt: TGCGCCAGCAGCCCCTGGGCAGGGAACGGCGGGGAGCTGTTTTTT
CDR3aa: CASSPWAGNGGELFF

v_gene: TRBV5-1
d_gene: TRBD2
j_gene: TRBJ2-3
abundance: .
CDR3nt: TGCGCCAGCAGCTTGTTGGCGGGAGACACAGATACGCAGTATTTT
CDR3aa: CASSLLAGDTDTQYF

v_gene: TRBV11-1
d_gene: .
j_gene: TRBJ1-1
abundance: .
CDR3nt: TGTGCCAGCAGCACTCGACAGAGGAACACTGAAGCTTTCTTT
CDR3aa: CASSTRQRNTEAFF

v_gene: TRBV9
d_gene: TRBD2
j_gene: TRBJ2-2
abundance: .
CDR3nt: TGTGCCGGCAGCGTTGGAATACCGGGACTAGCGGGAGGGCCGGGCACCGGGGAGCTGTTTTTT
CDR3aa: CAGSVGIPGLAGGPGTGELFF

v_gene: TRBV27
d_gene: TRBD1
j_gene: TRBJ1-5
abundance: .
CDR3nt: TGTGCCAGCAGTTTGGGACAGGGGCGCAATCAGCCCCAGCATTTT
CDR3aa: CASSLGQGRNQPQHF

v_gene: TRBV25-1
d_gene: .
j_gene: TRBJ1-2
abundance: .
CDR3nt: TGTGCCAGCAGTGACCCCCAAAGTTACTATGGCTACACCTTC
CDR3aa: CASSDPQSYYGYTF

v_gene: TRBV28
d_gene: .
j_gene: TRBJ2-5
abundance: .
CDR3nt: TGTGCCAGCAGTAATTCCCCCCCATTAGAGACCCAGTACTTC
CDR3aa: CASSNSPPLETQYF

v_gene: TRBV5-4
d_gene: .
j_gene: TRBJ2-7
abundance: .
CDR3nt: TGTGCCAGCAGCTTGAACAGAGCCTACGAGCAGTACTTC
CDR3aa: CASSLNRAYEQYF

v_gene: TRBV27
d_gene: .
j_gene: TRBJ1-1
abundance: .
CDR3nt: TGTGCCAGCAGTTTGAGTACTGAAGCTTTCTTT
CDR3aa: CASSLSTEAFF

v_gene: TRBV19
d_gene: .
j_gene: TRBJ2-1
abundance: .
CDR3nt: TGTGCCAGTAGTATAGAGGACACCCCTCGCTCCTACAATGAGCAGTTCTTC
CDR3aa: CASSIEDTPRSYNEQFF

v_gene: TRBV28
d_gene: TRBD1
j_gene: TRBJ1-2
abundance: .
CDR3nt: TGTGCCAGCAGTTTGGGGACAGGGGTGGCCTATGGCTACACCTTC
CDR3aa: CASSLGTGVAYGYTF

v_gene: TRBV11-2
d_gene: TRBD2
j_gene: TRBJ2-1
abundance: once
CDR3nt: TGTGCCAGCAGCTCCACCGCTAGCGGGGTTGAGCAGTTCTTC
CDR3aa: CASSSTASGVEQFF

v_gene: TRBV4-3
d_gene: .
j_gene: TRBJ2-1
abundance: once
CDR3nt: TGCGCCAGCAGCCAAGATCTCCTAGGTGTCAATGAGCAGTTCTTC
CDR3aa: CASSQDLLGVNEQFF

v_gene: TRBV11-2
d_gene: TRBD2
j_gene: TRBJ2-1
abundance: .
CDR3nt: TGTGCCAGCGGGGCACTAGCGGGGTTTGGGGATGAGCAGTTCTTC
CDR3aa: CASGALAGFGDEQFF

v_gene: TRBV7-2
d_gene: .
j_gene: TRBJ1-5
abundance: .
CDR3nt: TGTGCCAGCAGCGGCGGGGGGTTCCAGAATCAGCCCCAGCATTTT
CDR3aa: CASSGGGFQNQPQHF

v_gene: TRBV30
d_gene: .
j_gene: TRBJ1-6
abundance: .
CDR3nt: TGTGCCTGGAACCCCGACAGGAGCAATAATTCACCCCTCCACTTT
CDR3aa: CAWNPDRSNNSPLHF

v_gene: TRBV5-1
d_gene: .
j_gene: TRBJ2-3
abundance: .
CDR3nt: TGCGCCAGCAGCTTGTTCGGCACAGATACGCAGTATTTT
CDR3aa: CASSLFGTDTQYF